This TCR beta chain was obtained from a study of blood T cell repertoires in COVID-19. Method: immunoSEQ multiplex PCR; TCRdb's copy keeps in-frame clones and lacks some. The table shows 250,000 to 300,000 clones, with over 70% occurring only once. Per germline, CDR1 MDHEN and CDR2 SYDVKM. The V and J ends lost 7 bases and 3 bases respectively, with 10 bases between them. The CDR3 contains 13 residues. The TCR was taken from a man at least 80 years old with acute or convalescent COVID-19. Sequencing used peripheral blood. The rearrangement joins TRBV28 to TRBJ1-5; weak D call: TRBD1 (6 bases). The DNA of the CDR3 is TGTGCCAGCAAGGGGGTACTCAATCAGCCCCAGCATTTT. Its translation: CASKGVLNQPQHF. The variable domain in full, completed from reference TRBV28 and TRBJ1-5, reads DVKVTQSSRYLVKRTGEKVFLECVQDMDHENMFWYRQDPGLGLRLIYFSYDVKMKEKGDIPEGYSVSREKKERFSLILESASTNQTSMYLCASKGVLNQPQHFGDGTRLSIL.